This TCR beta chain was found in a study of blood T cell repertoires in COVID-19. Study overall: Spain, Italy and the United States supplied samples that represented acute and convalescent COVID-19. T cells, B-cell-depleted T cells, or PBMCs supplied cDNA or gDNA.

In the source study's methods: Amplification of reference gene primers provided the estimated nucleated cell counts. Repertoires were generated with immunoSEQ multiplex PCR, while TCRdb's copy carries only in-frame clones and drops some. The DNA was the basis for D and trimming; V, J and clone size are from that table. This sample has around 170,000 clones, with 90% found just once. Germline assignment: CDR1 SEHNR and CDR2 FQNEAQ (reference sequence). V trimming: 2 bases; J trimming: 3 bases; junction bases outside the gene matches: 10. The CDR3 has 17 residues. Sequencing input: peripheral blood. This receptor was taken from a man aged 45-60 years with acute or convalescent COVID-19. The chain employs TRBV7-9 and TRBJ2-1, with 7 bases that match TRBD1. The CDR3 protein is CASSLSTRGQVYNEQFF. The CDR3 DNA sequence: TGTGCCAGCAGCTTAAGTACTAGGGGGCAGGTCTACAATGAGCAGTTCTTC.